This TCR beta chain derives from a study of primary melanoma T cells and metastatic recurrence. Regarding the study as a whole: T-cell fraction over 20% seemed protective regardless of ulceration or nodes. Suggested, not shown: primary melanomas can contain effective antitumor T cells. Tumor T-cell fraction reportedly predicted progression-free survival independently.

This CDR3 has 14 residues. Germline V gene lookup returns CDR1 KGHSH and CDR2 LQKENI. Trimming took 4 bases from V and 4 from J; bases not matched to a gene: 1. Measured with immunoSEQ multiplex PCR; TCRdb has only the in-frame clones, and not every one. Of a few thousand clones listed, around 82% are singletons. Concerning this clone itself: Its target is not known.

Patients with resected primary melanoma were considered at risk of metastatic recurrence. This rearrangement joins TRBV18 to TRBJ2-3; 11 nucleotides align to TRBD2. The sequence derives from a human donor with melanoma. The sequencing input was melanoma tumor tissue. The CDR3 bases are TGTGCCAGCTCACTAGCGGGGGGGCCAGATACGCAGTATTTT. Protein: CASSLAGGPDTQYF.